A selection of T cell receptor beta chains follows, all from one sample in a study of CD8+ T cells in alopecia areata. The protocol was immunoSEQ multiplex PCR, while the TCRdb copy is restricted to in-frame clones and leaves out a portion. The sample comprises 12,000 or so clones, about 61% of which are singletons, and under 15% rests with the top ten. Sequencing was done on a sample of skin. The receptor set was obtained from a human donor with alopecia areata. Both conserved end residues are part of each CDR3. D genes are given only for firm matches. The size field is filled for only some rows; it gives once, few, many or a size class.

>-|TRBJ1-6|TRBV6-4|13|-
CARIQVNNSPLHF
TGTGCCAGGATACAGGTGAATAATTCACCCCTCCACTTT
>-|TRBJ2-3|TRBV7-6|16|-
CASSYRVGQVTDTQYF
TGTGCCAGCAGTTATAGAGTGGGACAAGTAACAGATACGCAGTATTTT
>-|TRBJ2-7|TRBV5-1|14|-
CASSLATGSYEQYF
TGCGCCAGCAGCTTGGCCACAGGGTCCTACGAGCAGTACTTC
>-|TRBJ1-1|TRBV7-2|15|-
CASSLMGRQNTEAFF
TGTGCCAGCAGCTTAATGGGCCGGCAGAACACTGAAGCTTTCTTT
>few|TRBJ2-2|TRBV4-1|17|-
CASSQELRELGPGELFF
TGCGCCAGCAGCCAGGAATTGAGGGAATTGGGCCCCGGGGAGCTGTTTTTT
>-|TRBJ2-4|TRBV28|15|TRBD1
CASGYRGLAKNIQYF
TGTGCCAGCGGGTACAGGGGGCTTGCCAAAAACATTCAGTACTTC
>-|TRBJ2-5|TRBV14|16|-
CASSQERGRFLETQYF
TGTGCCAGCAGCCAAGAGAGGGGACGGTTCCTAGAGACCCAGTACTTC
>-|TRBJ2-7|TRBV5-4|15|-
CASSHGRESSYEQYF
TGTGCCAGCAGCCACGGACGGGAAAGCTCCTACGAGCAGTACTTC
>-|TRBJ2-1|TRBV5-1|15|TRBD2
CASSQTSGGAAEQFF
TGCGCCAGCAGCCAAACTAGCGGGGGGGCCGCTGAGCAGTTCTTC
>few|TRBJ2-2|TRBV6-5|15|-
CASRATGGHTGELFF
TGTGCCAGCAGGGCGACAGGCGGTCACACCGGGGAGCTGTTTTTT
>-|TRBJ2-4|TRBV10-3|16|TRBD2
CAIIDGGNLAKNIQYF
TGTGCCATCATCGACGGGGGGAATTTAGCCAAAAACATTCAGTACTTC
>few|TRBJ2-1|TRBV4-3|16|-
CASSQALAISYNEQFF
TGCGCCAGCAGCCAAGCCCTGGCGATTTCCTACAATGAGCAGTTCTTC
>-|TRBJ2-1|TRBV7-6|13|-
CASSLAPVNEQFF
TGTGCCAGCAGCTTAGCGCCAGTAAATGAGCAGTTCTTC
>-|TRBJ2-7|TRBV5-1|14|-
CASSFRGRAYEQYF
TGCGCCAGCAGCTTTAGGGGGAGGGCCTACGAGCAGTACTTC
>-|TRBJ1-1|TRBV5-1|14|-
CASSPGPQNTEAFF
TGCGCCAGCAGCCCGGGACCGCAGAACACTGAAGCTTTCTTT
>-|TRBJ2-1|TRBV18|13|-
CASSPDYLNEQFF
TGTGCCAGCTCCCCAGACTACCTCAATGAGCAGTTCTTC
>-|TRBJ2-7|TRBV30|17|TRBD1
CAWSAGTGTPSSGEQYF
TGTGCCTGGAGTGCCGGGACAGGGACTCCTTCTTCGGGTGAGCAGTACTTC
>-|TRBJ1-4|TRBV6-5|13|-
CASKQGAREKLFF
TGTGCCAGCAAACAGGGCGCAAGGGAAAAACTGTTTTTT
>-|TRBJ2-4|TRBV14|15|-
CASSSGPALANIQYF
TGTGCCAGCAGCTCGGGCCCAGCGCTTGCGAACATTCAGTACTTC
>-|TRBJ2-1|TRBV10-3|14|-
CAISESGAYNEQFF
TGTGCCATCAGTGAGTCCGGAGCCTACAATGAGCAGTTCTTC
>-|TRBJ2-1|TRBV6-6|15|-
CASSYSGRANNEQFF
TGTGCCAGCAGTTACTCAGGGCGGGCCAACAATGAGCAGTTCTTC
>few|TRBJ2-7|TRBV7-2|14|TRBD2
CASSFSGRANEQYF
TGTGCCAGCAGCTTTAGCGGGAGGGCCAACGAGCAGTACTTC
>few|TRBJ2-2|TRBV29-1|13|-
CSVEVVSAGELFF
TGCAGCGTTGAAGTAGTATCAGCCGGGGAGCTGTTTTTT
>few|TRBJ2-7|TRBV20-1|11|-
CSARSSYEQYF
TGCAGTGCTAGATCCAGCTACGAGCAGTACTTC
>once|TRBJ2-3|TRBV29-1|14|-
CSVLGGAGTDTQYF
TGCAGCGTGCTTGGCGGCGCCGGCACAGATACGCAGTATTTT
>-|TRBJ2-7|TRBV5-1|15|-
CASSLGDGGVHEQYF
TGCGCCAGCAGCTTGGGGGACGGTGGGGTCCACGAGCAGTACTTC
>-|TRBJ2-7|TRBV28|15|-
CASTLDSGWAYEQYF
TGTGCCAGCACCCTGGACAGTGGGTGGGCCTACGAGCAGTACTTC
>-|TRBJ2-2|TRBV6-5|15|-
CASSWSGQSTGELFF
TGTGCCAGCAGTTGGTCGGGGCAGAGCACCGGGGAGCTGTTTTTT
>-|TRBJ2-5|TRBV28|14|-
CASGRPGPEETQYF
TGTGCCAGCGGCCGACCGGGACCTGAAGAGACCCAGTACTTC